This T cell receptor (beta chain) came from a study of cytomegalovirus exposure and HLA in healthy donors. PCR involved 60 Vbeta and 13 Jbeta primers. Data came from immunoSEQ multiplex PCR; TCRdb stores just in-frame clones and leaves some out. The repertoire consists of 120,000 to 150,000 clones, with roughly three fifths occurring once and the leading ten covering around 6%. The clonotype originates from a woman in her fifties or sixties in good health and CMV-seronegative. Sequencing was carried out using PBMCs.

The DNA for the CDR3 is TGCGCCAGCAGCTTGGCCTTGCAGGTGTCTGGAAACACCATATATTTT. Encoded protein: CASSLALQVSGNTIYF. V is TRBV5-1 and J is TRBJ1-3; D gene unclear. The CDR3 has 16 residues. Germline CDR1 reads SGHRS; CDR2 reads YFSETQ. V gave up 0 bases and J gave up 1 base, with 11 bases separating them.